The present entry profiles one T cell receptor (beta chain) with its context. The data derive from a study of CD8 T cells in Susac syndrome. RNA, at about 0.45 to 1 ug, was reverse transcribed with random hexamers. TCRdb called the immunoSEQ multiplex PCR reads again in MiXCR, with one record for every CDR3 protein. The sample has about 150,000 distinct CDR3 sequences, approximately 94% seen once. Trimming left V 5 bases short and J 0 bases short, with 14 bases between. Germline assignment: CDR1 SGHTA and CDR2 FQGNSA. CDR3 length: 15 residues. This TCR was recovered from a human donor with Susac syndrome. This chain connects TRBV7-2 to TRBJ2-7; possibly TRBD2 for D (5 bases). The sequenced material came from CD4+ T cells from PBMCs. The CDR3 spells CASSREGWSSYEQYF. Here the CDR3 DNA reads TGTGCCAGCAGCCGTGAGGGATGGAGCTCCTACGAGCAGTACTTC.